What follows describes a single T cell receptor beta chain. This sample stems from a study of blood T cell repertoires in COVID-19. Overall study: Italy, Spain and the United States were the sources of the convalescent and acute COVID-19 samples. PBMCs, B-cell-depleted T cells, or T cells provided the cDNA or gDNA that made up the material.

TCRdb keeps only in-frame clones here, not all; method: immunoSEQ multiplex PCR. Of over 30,000 clones listed, over 80% were seen once; the top ten hold around 10%. This CDR3 is built from 15 residues. The germline CDR1 and CDR2 sequences are SGDLS and YYNGEE. J gave up 5 bases and V 4 bases, and 12 bases lay outside the gene matches. The TCR originated in an older man with active COVID-19. The chain has TRBV9 and TRBJ2-7; 7 bases fit TRBD2. Sequences were obtained from peripheral blood. The CDR3 DNA follows: TGTGCCAGCAGCATCCGAAGCGGGATAAACGACGAGCAGTACTTC. It codes for CASSIRSGINDEQYF.